The TCR beta chain under discussion was sequenced for a study of metastatic and nonmetastatic thyroid tumors. Study context: The authors compared repertoires across blood and tumor or nodule tissue from malignant and benign thyroid patients.

Before thyroid surgery, none of the patients had received any treatment. By share, this clone counts as medium-sized. V shed 5 bases, J shed 4 bases, and the junction held 3 bases outside the gene matches. CDR3 size: 14 residues. MiXCR re-clonotyped the PCR reads for TCRdb. The table lists 21,000 or so clones, 10% to 15% of them singletons. This receptor was taken from a female donor with papillary thyroid cancer or a benign thyroid nodule (not recorded which). Some clones in this sample may be carry-over from other donors' samples. The V gene is TRBV12-3 or TRBV12-4, the J gene TRBJ1-3; 9 bases are a match to TRBD1. Sequencing used blood. The CDR3 sequence: CASSTDRGGNTIYF. The CDR3 DNA sequence: TGTGCCAGCAGTACGGACAGGGGAGGAAACACCATATATTTT.